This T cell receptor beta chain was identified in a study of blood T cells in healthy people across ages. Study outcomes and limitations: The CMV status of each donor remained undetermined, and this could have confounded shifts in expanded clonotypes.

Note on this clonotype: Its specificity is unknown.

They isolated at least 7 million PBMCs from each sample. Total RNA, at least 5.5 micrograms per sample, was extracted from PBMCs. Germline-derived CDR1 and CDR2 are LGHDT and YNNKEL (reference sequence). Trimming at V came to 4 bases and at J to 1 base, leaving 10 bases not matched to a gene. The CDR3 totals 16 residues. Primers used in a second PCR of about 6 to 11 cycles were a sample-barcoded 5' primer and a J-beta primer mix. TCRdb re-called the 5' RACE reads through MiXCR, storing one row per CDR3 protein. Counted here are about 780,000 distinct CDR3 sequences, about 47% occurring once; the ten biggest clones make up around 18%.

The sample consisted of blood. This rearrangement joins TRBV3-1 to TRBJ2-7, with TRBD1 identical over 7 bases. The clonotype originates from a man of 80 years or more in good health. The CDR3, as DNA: TGTGCCAGCAGCCTATTCGGACAGGCACCTTCCTACGAGCAGTACTTC. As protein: CASSLFGQAPSYEQYF.